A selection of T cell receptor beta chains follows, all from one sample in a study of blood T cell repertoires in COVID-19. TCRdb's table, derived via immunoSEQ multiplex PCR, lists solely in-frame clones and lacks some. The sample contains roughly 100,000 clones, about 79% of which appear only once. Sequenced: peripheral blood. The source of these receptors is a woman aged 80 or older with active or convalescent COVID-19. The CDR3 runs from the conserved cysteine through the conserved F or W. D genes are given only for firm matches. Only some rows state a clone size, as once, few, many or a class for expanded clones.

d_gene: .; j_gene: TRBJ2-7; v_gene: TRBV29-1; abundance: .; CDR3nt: TGCAGCGTTGGGGGGGGGCTCGAGCAGTACTTC; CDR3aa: CSVGGGLEQYF
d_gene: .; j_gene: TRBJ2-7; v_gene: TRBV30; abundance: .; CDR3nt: TGTGCCTGGAGTGTACGCCCAAGGGGGTACGAGCAGTACTTC; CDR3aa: CAWSVRPRGYEQYF
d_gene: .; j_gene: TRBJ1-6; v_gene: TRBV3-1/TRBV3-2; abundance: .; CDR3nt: TGTGCCAGCAGCCAAGTCAGGGGTAGTTCACCCCTCCACTTT; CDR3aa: CASSQVRGSSPLHF
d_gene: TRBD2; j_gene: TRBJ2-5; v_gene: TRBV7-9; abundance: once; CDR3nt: TGTGCCAGCAGCCTAAATCAAGCGGGGGGACAAGAGACCCAGTACTTC; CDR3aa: CASSLNQAGGQETQYF
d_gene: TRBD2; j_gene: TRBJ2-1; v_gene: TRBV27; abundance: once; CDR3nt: TGTGCCAGCAGTTTACTGGGGACTAAATCCTACAATGAGCAGTTCTTC; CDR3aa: CASSLLGTKSYNEQFF
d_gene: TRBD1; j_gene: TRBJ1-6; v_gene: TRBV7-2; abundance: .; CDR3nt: TGTGCCAGCAGCCTATGGACAGGGGTGACTTCACCCCTCCACTTT; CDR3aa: CASSLWTGVTSPLHF
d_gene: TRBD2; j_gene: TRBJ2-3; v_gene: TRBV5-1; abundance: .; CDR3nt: TGCGCCAGCAGCTTGGCCGAGCGGGGGAGCACAGATACGCAGTATTTT; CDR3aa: CASSLAERGSTDTQYF
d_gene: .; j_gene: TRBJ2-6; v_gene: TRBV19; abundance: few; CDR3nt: TGTGCCAGTAGTAGAGGGATCGGCTCTGGGGCCAACGTCCTGACTTTC; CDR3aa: CASSRGIGSGANVLTF
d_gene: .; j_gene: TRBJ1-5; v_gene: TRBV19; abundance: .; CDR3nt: TGTGCCAGTAGACCGGACGGACTACTCAATCAGCCCCAGCATTTT; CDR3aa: CASRPDGLLNQPQHF
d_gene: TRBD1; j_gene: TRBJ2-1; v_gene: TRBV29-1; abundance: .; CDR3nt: TGCAGCGTTGAAGCCTCCGACAGGGGGCCGCGTGTTGAGCAGTTCTTC; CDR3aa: CSVEASDRGPRVEQFF
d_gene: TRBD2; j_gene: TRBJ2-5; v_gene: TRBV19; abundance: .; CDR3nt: TGTGCCAGTAGTATAGGGTCTAGCGGGAGGACGGAGACCCAGTACTTC; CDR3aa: CASSIGSSGRTETQYF
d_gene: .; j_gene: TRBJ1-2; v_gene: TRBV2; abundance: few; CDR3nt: TGTGCCAGCAGTGAGGGACATCGCTATGGCTACACCTTC; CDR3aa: CASSEGHRYGYTF
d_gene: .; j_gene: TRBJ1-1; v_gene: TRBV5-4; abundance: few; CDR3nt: TGTGCCAGCAGCTTACCGGGAAGTGAAGCTTTCTTT; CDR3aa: CASSLPGSEAFF
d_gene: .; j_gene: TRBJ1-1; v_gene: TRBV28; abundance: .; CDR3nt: TGTGCCAGCCTGTCGGGGGGGGGCACTGAAGCTTTCTTT; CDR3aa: CASLSGGGTEAFF
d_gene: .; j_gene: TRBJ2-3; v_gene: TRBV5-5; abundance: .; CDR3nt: TGTGCCAGCACCCAGGGTGGGGGCCCTTACACAGATACGCAGTATTTT; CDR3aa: CASTQGGGPYTDTQYF
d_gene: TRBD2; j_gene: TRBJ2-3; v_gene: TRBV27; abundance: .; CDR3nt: TGTGCCAGCAGTTTATCGGGGTCCGCGGGAGCTGCATATACGCAGTATTTT; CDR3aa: CASSLSGSAGAAYTQYF
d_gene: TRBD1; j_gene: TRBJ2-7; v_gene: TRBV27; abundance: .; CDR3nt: TGTGCCAGCAGAGGGACAGGGGGCTCATTACCCTCCTACGAGCAGTACTTC; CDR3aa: CASRGTGGSLPSYEQYF
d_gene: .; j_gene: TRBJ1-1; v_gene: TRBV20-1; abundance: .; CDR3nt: TGCAGTGCTAGAGAGAGCGTGGTTTTCTTT; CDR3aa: CSARESVVFF
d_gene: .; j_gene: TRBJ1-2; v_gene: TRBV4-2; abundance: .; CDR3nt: TGTGCCAGCAGCCAAGACGCGTCGGACTATGGCTACACCTTC; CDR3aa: CASSQDASDYGYTF
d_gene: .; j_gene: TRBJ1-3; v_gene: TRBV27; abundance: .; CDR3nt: TGTGCCAGCAGTTCTTTGGGGCCCGGAAACACCATATATTTT; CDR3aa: CASSSLGPGNTIYF
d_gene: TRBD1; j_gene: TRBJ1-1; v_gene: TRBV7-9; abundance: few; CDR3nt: TGTGCCAGCAGCCGAGGACAGGGGGCGGTTTTGAGGTTT; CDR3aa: CASSRGQGAVLRF
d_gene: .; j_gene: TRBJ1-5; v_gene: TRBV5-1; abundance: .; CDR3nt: TGCGCCAGCAGCCCGCGGGGGGGATTACAGCCCCAGCATTTT; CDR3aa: CASSPRGGLQPQHF
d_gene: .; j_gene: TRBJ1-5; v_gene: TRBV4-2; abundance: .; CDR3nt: TGTGCCAGCAGCCAAAATTCAGGGGTCAATCAGCCCCAGCATTTT; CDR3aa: CASSQNSGVNQPQHF
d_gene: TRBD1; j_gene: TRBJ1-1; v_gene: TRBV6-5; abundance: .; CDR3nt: TGTGCCAGCAGGTACAGGGGCACGTACACTGAAGCTTTCTTT; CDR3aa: CASRYRGTYTEAFF
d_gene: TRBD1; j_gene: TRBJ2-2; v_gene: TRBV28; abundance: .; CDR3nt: TGTGCCAGCACCCTAGGGGTCGGGACAGGGTTCCCAAGTCCAAGAACCGGGGAGCTGTTTTTT; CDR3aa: CASTLGVGTGFPSPRTGELFF
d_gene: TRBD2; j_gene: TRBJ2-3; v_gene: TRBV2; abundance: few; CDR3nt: TGTGCCAGCTACCCTAGCGGGGGGACGGCAGATACGCAGTATTTT; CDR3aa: CASYPSGGTADTQYF
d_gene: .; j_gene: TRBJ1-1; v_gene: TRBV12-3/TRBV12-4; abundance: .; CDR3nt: TGTGCCAGCACCCTGGGGGGAACCCCTGAAGCTTTCTTT; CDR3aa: CASTLGGTPEAFF
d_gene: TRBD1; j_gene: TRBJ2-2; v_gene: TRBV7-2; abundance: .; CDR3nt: TGTGCCAGCAGGCAGGGGGCTGGCGGGGAGCTGTTTTTT; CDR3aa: CASRQGAGGELFF
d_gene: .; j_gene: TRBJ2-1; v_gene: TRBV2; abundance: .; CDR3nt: TGTGCCAGCAGAATCAGGGCCAGCTTCTACAATGAGCAGTTCTTC; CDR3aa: CASRIRASFYNEQFF
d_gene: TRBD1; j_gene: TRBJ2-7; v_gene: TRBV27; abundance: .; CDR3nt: TGTGCCAGCAAGGTGGACAGGGTCGGCTCCTACGAGCAGTACTTC; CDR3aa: CASKVDRVGSYEQYF
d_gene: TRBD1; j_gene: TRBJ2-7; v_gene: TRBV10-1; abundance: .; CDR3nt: TGCGCCAGCAGTTGGGGACAGGGGGCGCAGGAGCAGTACTTC; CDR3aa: CASSWGQGAQEQYF
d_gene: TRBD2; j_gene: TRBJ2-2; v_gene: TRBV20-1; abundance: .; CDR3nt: TGCAGTGCTAGTCAAGGGGGACTAGCGGGAGGAAGCGGGGAGCTGTTTTTT; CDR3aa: CSASQGGLAGGSGELFF
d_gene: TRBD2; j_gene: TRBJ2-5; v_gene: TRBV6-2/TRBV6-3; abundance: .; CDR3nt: TGTGCCAGCAGCGGCGGGCTAGCGGGGGTCGAGACCCAGTACTTC; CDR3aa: CASSGGLAGVETQYF
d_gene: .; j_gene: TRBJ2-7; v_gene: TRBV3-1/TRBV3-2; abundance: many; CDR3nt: TGTGCCAGCAGCCAAGATGCGACTTCCTACGAGCAGTACTTC; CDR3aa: CASSQDATSYEQYF
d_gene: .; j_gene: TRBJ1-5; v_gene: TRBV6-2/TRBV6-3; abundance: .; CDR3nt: TGTGCCAGCACCCCGGGCGTGAGTGGACAGCCCCAGCATTTT; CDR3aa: CASTPGVSGQPQHF
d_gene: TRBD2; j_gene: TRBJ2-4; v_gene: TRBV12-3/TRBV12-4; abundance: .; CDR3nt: TGTGCCAGCGGGACTAGCGGAAACATTCAGTACTTC; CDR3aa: CASGTSGNIQYF